These 10 T cell receptor beta chains came from one sample sequenced in a study of T cell responses to AZD1222 COVID-19 vaccine. Assay used: immunoSEQ multiplex PCR; TCRdb lists only in-frame clones, some missing. The repertoire holds under 200,000 clones, with around 89% as singletons. The source was peripheral blood, collected 28 days after the second AZD1222 dose. These TCRs come from an adult who received the AZD1222 COVID-19 vaccine.

The rearrangement joins TRBV7-9 to TRBJ2-7, with D perhaps being TRBD1 or TRBD2 (6 bases each). Trimming took off 4 bases at V and 2 bases at J, with 21 bases between the two ends. The CDR3 contains 17 residues. Germline V lookup: CDR1 SEHNR, CDR2 FQNEAQ (reference sequence). CDR3 protein: CASSSLLERRGTYEQYF. As DNA, the CDR3 is TGTGCCAGCAGCTCCCTCCTTGAGCGGAGGGGGACCTACGAGCAGTACTTC.

The V gene is TRBV19, the J gene TRBJ1-3; TRBD1 might be the D (5 bases). Germline V gene data show CDR1 as LNHDA and CDR2 as SQIVND (reference sequence). Trimming cost V 5 bases and J 2 bases, with 10 bases left between them. This CDR3 region has 14 residues. This CDR3 is CASSPGGTGNTIYF. The CDR3 nucleotides read TGTGCCAGTAGTCCCGGGGGGACTGGAAACACCATATATTTT.

The gene calls are TRBV30 and TRBJ2-3; 7 bases align to TRBD2. With V trimmed by 4 bases and J by 5 bases, 6 bases remained unmatched. Germline CDR1 reads GTSNPN; CDR2 reads SVGIG (reference sequence). This CDR3 is built from 13 residues. CDR3 region: CAWMSGIGDTQYF. In DNA, the CDR3 is TGTGCCTGGATGAGCGGGATTGGAGATACGCAGTATTTT.

This clone has more than one count but fewer than ten. The V gene is TRBV9, the J gene TRBJ1-6, with D unresolved. Germline V CDR1 and CDR2: SGDLS, YYNGEE. Trimming took off 3 bases at V and 9 bases at J, with 13 bases between the two ends. This CDR3 spans 14 amino acids. CDR3 DNA sequence: TGTGCCAGCAGCGGCCAAGAACGGGGTTCACCCCTCCACTTT. Residues: CASSGQERGSPLHF. The full variable domain, in which reference TRBV9 and TRBJ1-6 provide the parts outside the CDR3, is DSGVTQTPKHLITATGQRVTLRCSPRSGDLSVYWYQQSLDQGLQFLIQYYNGEERAKGNILERFSAQQFPDLHSELNLSSLELGDSALYFCASSGQERGSPLHFGNGTRLTVT.

This clone was picked up one time. The V and J genes are TRBV7-2 and TRBJ2-4, with 7 bases fitting TRBD1. After removal of 0 bases from V and 5 bases from J, the junction contained 4 bases not matched to a gene. Germline assignment: CDR1 SGHTA and CDR2 FQGNSA. There are 15 residues in the CDR3. The CDR3 nucleotides read TGTGCCAGCAGCTTAGCGTCCGGGACAGAAAACATTCAGTACTTC. Its protein is CASSLASGTENIQYF.

The chain has TRBV27 and TRBJ2-2; TRBD1 matches at 10 bases. CDR1 is MNHEY and CDR2 is SMNVEV in the germline V gene (reference sequence). There are 14 residues in the CDR3. Unmatched junction bases numbered 7, after V lost 9 bases and J lost 6 bases. The chain's CDR3 is CASNRQGASGELFF. The CDR3 nucleotides read TGTGCCAGTAATAGACAGGGGGCATCCGGGGAGCTGTTTTTT.

The genes are TRBV6-2 or TRBV6-3 and TRBJ1-3; D uncertain. Germline V CDR1 and CDR2: MNHEY, SVGEGT. V lost 2 bases and J 4 bases, leaving 15 bases between the germline ends. This CDR3 has 16 residues. The DNA of the CDR3 is TGTGCCAGCAGTTACCCCTTCCGGGGTGAAGGAAACACCATATATTTT. As protein: CASSYPFRGEGNTIYF.

V usage is TRBV7-2 and J usage is TRBJ2-7; the match to TRBD1 covers 9 bases. The CDR3 covers 14 residues. CDR1 is SGHTA, CDR2 FQGNSA, per germline. V dropped 3 bases and J dropped 3; count of bases not matched to a gene: 3. The CDR3 reads CASSFRQGVYEQYF. The CDR3 nucleotides read TGTGCCAGCAGCTTCCGACAGGGGGTCTACGAGCAGTACTTC.

The chain couples TRBV5-4 to TRBJ2-6; 7 nucleotides line up with TRBD1. The CDR3 consists of 17 residues. Germline-derived CDR1 and CDR2 are SGHNT and YYREEE (reference sequence). The V gene end was trimmed by 4 bases and the J gene end by 0 bases; junction bases not matched to a gene: 7. This CDR3 is CASSRDRLSSGANVLTF. The CDR3 region has the DNA TGTGCCAGCAGCAGGGACAGACTAAGCTCTGGGGCCAACGTCCTGACTTTC.

The chain employs TRBV28 and TRBJ1-3; no firm D call. This CDR3 is 14 amino acids long. V was cut by 7 bases and J by 0 bases, with 10 bases left in between. Per germline, CDR1 MDHEN and CDR2 SYDVKM. CDR3 nucleotide sequence: TGTGCCAGCACCCCGGGCAGCTCTGGAAACACCATATATTTT. Its protein is CASTPGSSGNTIYF.